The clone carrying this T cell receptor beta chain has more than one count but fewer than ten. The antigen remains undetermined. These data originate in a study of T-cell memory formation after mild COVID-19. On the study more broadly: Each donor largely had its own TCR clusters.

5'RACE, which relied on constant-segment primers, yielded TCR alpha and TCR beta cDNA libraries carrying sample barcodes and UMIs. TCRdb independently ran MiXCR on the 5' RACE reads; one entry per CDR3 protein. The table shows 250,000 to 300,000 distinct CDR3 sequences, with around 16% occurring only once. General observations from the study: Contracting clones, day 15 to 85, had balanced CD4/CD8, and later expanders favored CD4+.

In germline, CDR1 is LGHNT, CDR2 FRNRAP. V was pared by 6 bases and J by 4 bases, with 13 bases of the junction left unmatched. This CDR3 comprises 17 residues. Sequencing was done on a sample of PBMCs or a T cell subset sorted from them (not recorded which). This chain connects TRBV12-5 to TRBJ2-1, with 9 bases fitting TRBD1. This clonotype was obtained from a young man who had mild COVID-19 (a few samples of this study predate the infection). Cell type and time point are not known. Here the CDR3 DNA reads TGTGCTAGTGGCCCTGGTAGGGGGACAGGGTATTACAATGAGCAGTTCTTC. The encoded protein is CASGPGRGTGYYNEQFF.